One sample yielded the 20 T cell receptor beta chains listed below, sequenced in a study of blood T cell repertoires in COVID-19. Assay used: immunoSEQ multiplex PCR; TCRdb lists only in-frame clones, some missing. The sample shows over 140,000 clones, 84% of them seen only once. Specimen: peripheral blood. The receptors stem from a woman aged 60-75 years with acute or convalescent COVID-19.

V is TRBV7-9 and J is TRBJ2-2; TRBD1 is a possible D gene (5 bases). Germline CDR1 and CDR2: SEHNR and FQNEAQ (reference sequence). There are 13 residues in the CDR3. Trimming cost V 5 bases and J 3 bases, with 7 bases left between them. Here the CDR3 reads CASSLRDTGELFF. For the CDR3, the DNA is TGTGCCAGCAGCCTCAGGGACACCGGGGAGCTGTTTTTT.

The J gene is TRBJ1-2, the V gene TRBV24-1; 7 bases are shared with TRBD1. The V and J ends lost 3 bases and 3 bases, in that order; junction bases with no gene match: 0. The CDR3 loop spans 13 amino acids. From germline, CDR1 is KGHDR and CDR2 SFDVKD. The CDR3: CATSDTGDYGYTF. CDR3 coding DNA: TGTGCCACCAGTGATACAGGGGACTATGGCTACACCTTC.

J is TRBJ1-2 and V is TRBV3-1 (or the pseudogene TRBV3-2), with D uncertain. V was pared by 9 bases and J by 2 bases, with 7 bases between. CDR1 and CDR2 from the germline V gene are LGHDT and YNNKEL (reference sequence). The CDR3 covers 11 residues. The CDR3 here is CASQANYGYTF. The CDR3 DNA reads TGTGCCAGTCAGGCGAACTATGGCTACACCTTC.

The chain joins TRBV10-3 to TRBJ2-3; D is possibly TRBD1 (5 bases). CDR3 length: 14 residues. Trimming stripped 4 bases from V and 2 bases from J, with 10 bases between. Germline CDR1 is ENHRY and CDR2 is SYGVKD. The CDR3 region is CAISAAGHTDTQYF. In nucleotides, the CDR3 is TGTGCCATCAGTGCGGCAGGGCACACAGATACGCAGTATTTT.

The chain recombines TRBV29-1 with TRBJ1-1, with D maybe TRBD1 (5 bases). Looked up from germline, CDR1 is SQVTM and CDR2 is ANQGSEA. Trimming pared 5 bases from V and 1 base from J, leaving 11 bases between. The length of the CDR3 is 13 residues. The CDR3 loop is CSVLSTANTEAFF. CDR3 coding DNA: TGCAGCGTTTTATCGACAGCGAACACTGAAGCTTTCTTT.

The chain couples TRBV7-9 to TRBJ1-6; D gene unclear. Looked up from germline, CDR1 is SEHNR and CDR2 is FQNEAQ (reference sequence). The CDR3 is 15 residues long. Trimming left V 1 base short and J 6 bases short, with 10 bases between. The DNA for the CDR3 is TGTGCCAGCAGCTTAGAACAGTGGATTAATTCACCCCTCCACTTT. Translated: CASSLEQWINSPLHF.

The CDR3 here is CASSQGPTGPGGYTF. For the CDR3, the DNA is TGCGCCAGCAGCCAAGGCCCTACAGGGCCGGGGGGCTACACCTTC. The chain carries TRBV4-1 and TRBJ1-2, with D maybe TRBD1 (6 bases). CDR3 length: 15 amino acids. V was cut by 1 base and J by 8 bases, with 17 bases left in between. Per the germline V gene, CDR1 is MGHRA and CDR2 is YSYEKL.

This chain connects TRBV30 to TRBJ2-7; 7 bases fit TRBD2. This CDR3 contains 14 residues. V lost 4 bases to trimming and J lost 1 base; unmatched junction nucleotides: 7. Germline CDR1 and CDR2: GTSNPN and SVGIG (reference sequence). CDR3 sequence (DNA): TGTGCCTGGAAGCGGGACGTCGTATCCTACGAGCAGTACTTC. Its translation: CAWKRDVVSYEQYF.

The gene calls are TRBV29-1 and TRBJ2-1; 9 bases are shared with TRBD2. J lost 8 bases, V lost 0 bases, and 14 bases had no gene match. The germline CDR1 and CDR2 sequences are SQVTM and ANQGSEA. The CDR3 is made up of 17 amino acids. The CDR3 sequence: CSVEELSASGTSDEQFF. DNA for the CDR3: TGCAGCGTTGAAGAATTATCGGCTAGCGGGACGTCTGATGAGCAGTTCTTC.

V and J are TRBV7-8 and TRBJ2-1; D is uncertain. Germline CDR1 SGHVS, CDR2 FQNEAQ. V was cut by 1 base and J by 9 bases, with 10 bases left in between. The CDR3 sequence is 13 residues long. The CDR3 region is CASSLVERSEQFF. The CDR3 nucleotides are TGTGCCAGCAGCTTAGTCGAGCGAAGTGAGCAGTTCTTC.

The chain joins TRBV29-1 to TRBJ1-1; D may be TRBD1 (5 bases). Trimming removed 6 bases from V and 2 bases from J, with 13 bases in between. This CDR3 is 13 amino acids long. CDR1 is SQVTM, CDR2 ANQGSEA, per germline. The CDR3: CSVIQDLNTEAFF. CDR3 nucleotides: TGCAGCGTAATACAGGACCTAAACACTGAAGCTTTCTTT.

A few counts support this clone. The chain couples TRBV6-5 to TRBJ2-5, with 9 bases aligning to TRBD1. This CDR3 comprises 14 residues. Trimming took 2 bases from V and 5 from J; bases not matched to a gene: 3. Germline assignment: CDR1 MNHEY and CDR2 SVGAGI. In nucleotides, the CDR3 is TGTGCCAGCAGTTACCCCGGACAGGGGGAGACCCAGTACTTC. Its protein product is CASSYPGQGETQYF.

The gene calls are TRBV9 and TRBJ2-3; no clear D gene. With 3 bases removed from V and 4 bases from J, the gap between germline ends came to 12 bases. CDR1 is SGDLS, CDR2 YYNGEE, per germline. The CDR3 runs 14 residues. This chain's CDR3 is CASSANLVADTQYF. For the CDR3, the DNA is TGTGCCAGCAGCGCAAATCTAGTAGCAGATACGCAGTATTTT.

V usage is TRBV29-1 and J usage is TRBJ2-2; TRBD1 might be the D (5 bases). The V and J ends lost 6 bases and 7 bases respectively, with 12 bases between them. Germline CDR1 and CDR2: SQVTM and ANQGSEA. The CDR3 covers 12 residues. The CDR3, as DNA: TGCAGCGTAAATAGGGGCGGCGGGGAGCTGTTTTTT. Translated, it gives CSVNRGGGELFF.

J is TRBJ1-2 and V is TRBV5-4, with 10 bases identical to TRBD1. Per germline, CDR1 SGHNT and CDR2 YYREEE (reference sequence). Trimming at V came to 10 bases and at J to 6 bases, leaving 6 bases not matched to a gene. The CDR3 consists of 12 residues. CDR3 protein: CAAQGTGDGYTF. CDR3 DNA: TGTGCCGCGCAGGGGACAGGGGATGGCTACACCTTC.

This clone was observed once. The V call is TRBV4-3, the J call TRBJ1-6; no reliable D call. CDR1 LGHNA and CDR2 YSLEER come from the germline V gene. The CDR3 length is 15 residues. V was pared by 1 base and J by 7 bases, with 11 bases between. The CDR3 sequence is CASSQGRDGNSPLHF. CDR3 bases: TGCGCCAGCAGCCAAGGGAGGGATGGCAATTCACCCCTCCACTTT.

This sequence joins TRBV7-9 and TRBJ2-7; 12 bases are shared with TRBD2. The CDR3 is 16 residues long. Germline V gene lookup returns CDR1 SEHNR and CDR2 FQNEAQ (reference sequence). Germline trimming cut 4 bases from V and 5 bases from J; bases unmatched to any gene: 9. The CDR3 region is CASSSETSGSFHEQYF. CDR3 bases: TGTGCCAGCAGCTCAGAGACTAGCGGGAGTTTCCACGAGCAGTACTTC.

CDR3 residues: CATSDAGRELFF. CDR3 bases: TGTGCCACCAGTGATGCAGGGAGGGAGCTGTTTTTT. This rearrangement joins TRBV24-1 to TRBJ2-2; a possible D gene is TRBD1 (5 bases). CDR1 is KGHDR, CDR2 SFDVKD, per germline. The CDR3 is 12 residues long. Between the trimmed V and J ends, which lost 3 bases and 9 bases, there was a span of 7 bases.

This clone was seen a few times. The chain is built from TRBV27 and TRBJ2-7, with TRBD1 as a possible D gene (5 bases). CDR3 length: 14 amino acids. V was cut by 6 bases and J by 6 bases, with 18 bases left in between. Germline CDR1 reads MNHEY; CDR2 reads SMNVEV (reference sequence). This chain's CDR3 is CASSSRAQGSEQYF. The CDR3 DNA is TGTGCCAGCAGCTCCCGAGCTCAGGGTTCCGAGCAGTACTTC.

The V call is TRBV18, the J call TRBJ2-7, with TRBD1 matching 8 bases. Trimming at V came to 6 bases and at J to 0 bases, leaving 4 bases not matched to a gene. From germline, CDR1 is KGHSH and CDR2 LQKENI. This CDR3 has 14 amino acids. CDR3 sequence: CASSGTGSSYEQYF. The CDR3 DNA follows: TGTGCCAGCTCGGGGACAGGAAGCTCCTACGAGCAGTACTTC.